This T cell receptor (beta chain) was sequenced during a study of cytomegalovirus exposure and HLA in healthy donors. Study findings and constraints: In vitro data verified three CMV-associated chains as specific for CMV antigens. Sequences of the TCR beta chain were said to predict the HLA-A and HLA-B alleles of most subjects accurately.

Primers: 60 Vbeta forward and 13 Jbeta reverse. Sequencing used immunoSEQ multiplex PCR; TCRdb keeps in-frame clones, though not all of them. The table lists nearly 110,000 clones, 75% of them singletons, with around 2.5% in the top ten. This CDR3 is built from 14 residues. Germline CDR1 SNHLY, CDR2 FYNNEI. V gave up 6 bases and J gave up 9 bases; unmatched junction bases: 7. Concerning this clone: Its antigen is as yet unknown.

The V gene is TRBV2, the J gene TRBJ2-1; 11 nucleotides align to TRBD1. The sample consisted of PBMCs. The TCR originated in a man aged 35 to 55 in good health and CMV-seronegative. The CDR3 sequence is CASSERGQGGEQFF. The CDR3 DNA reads TGTGCCAGCAGCGAACGGGGACAGGGGGGTGAGCAGTTCTTC.